This T cell receptor (beta chain) appears in the sequencing data of a study of CXCR3-negative and CXCR3-positive naive CD8 T cells. Germline CDR1 and CDR2: SEHNR and FQNEAQ (reference sequence). This CDR3 has 12 residues. The study made its TRB cDNA libraries by 5' RACE, adding UMI labels. TCRdb reanalyzed the 5' RACE reads, giving one entry per CDR3 protein sequence and no DNA. Found here are roughly 45,000 distinct CDR3 sequences; the top ten clones hold approximately 2.5%. The TCR comes from a human donor in good health. Some clones in this sample may be carry-over from other donors' samples. V gene TRBV7-9 combines with J gene TRBJ2-3. Specimen: naive CXCR3- CD8+ T cells from blood. Subset specified: CD45RO-CCR7+CD27+CD95- naive CD8+ T cells lacking CXCR3 (TNR3-). CDR3 residues: CASSLEADTQYF.